These 16 T cell receptor beta chains came from one sample sequenced in a study of monozygotic twins with cystic fibrosis. The repertoire was sequenced with immunoSEQ multiplex PCR; TCRdb's copy has only in-frame clones and lacks some. The table lists approximately 14,000 clones, around 83% of them singletons. The sequenced sample was blood. All receptors come from a boy aged 5 to 17 with cystic fibrosis.

The chain is built from TRBV18 and TRBJ1-2; D might be TRBD1 (5 bases). Germline V CDR1 and CDR2: KGHSH, LQKENI. The CDR3 has 18 residues. Trimming pared 3 bases from V and 3 bases from J, leaving 23 bases between. CDR3 sequence: CASSPPGRPVSSYYGYTF. The CDR3 coding sequence is TGTGCCAGCTCACCCCCGGGACGCCCGGTCAGCTCGTACTATGGCTACACCTTC.

V gene TRBV7-8 combines with J gene TRBJ1-1; 7 positions agree with TRBD1. Germline V gives CDR1 SGHVS, CDR2 FQNEAQ. The CDR3 totals 14 residues. Germline trimming cut 5 bases from V and 3 bases from J; bases unmatched to any gene: 6. The CDR3, as DNA: TGTGCCAGCAGCCGCGGACAGGCCTACACTGAAGCTTTCTTT. Amino acids: CASSRGQAYTEAFF.

V is TRBV19 and J is TRBJ2-5; no definite D call. Trimming pared 3 bases from V and 5 bases from J, leaving 10 bases between. The CDR3 length is 13 residues. CDR1 is LNHDA, CDR2 SQIVND, per germline (reference sequence). CDR3 region: CASSMDQEETQYF. The CDR3 DNA follows: TGTGCCAGTAGTATGGACCAGGAGGAGACCCAGTACTTC.

The chain carries TRBV7-9 and TRBJ1-2; possibly TRBD1 for D (5 bases). The CDR3 runs to 17 residues. V lost 6 bases and J 6 bases, leaving 26 bases between the germline ends. Germline lookup yields CDR1 SEHNR and CDR2 FQNEAQ (reference sequence). This CDR3 is CASSSRAGGPRGDGYTF. In nucleotides, the CDR3 is TGTGCCAGCAGTAGTAGAGCTGGCGGGCCTCGAGGGGATGGCTACACCTTC.

This clone is a singleton in its sample. The CDR3 DNA reads as TGTGCCTGGAATCAAGGAGGCGGCCAAGAGACCCAGTACTTC. Its translation is CAWNQGGGQETQYF. The rearrangement joins TRBV30 to TRBJ2-5, with D maybe TRBD2 (5 bases). CDR3 length: 14 amino acids. CDR1 is GTSNPN and CDR2 is SVGIG in the germline V gene (reference sequence). The V and J ends lost 4 bases and 1 base respectively, with 13 bases between them.

The rearrangement uses TRBV7-9 and TRBJ2-5; D tentatively reads TRBD1 or TRBD2 (5 bases each). CDR1 SEHNR and CDR2 FQNEAQ come from the germline V gene (reference sequence). V lost 5 bases to trimming and J lost 2 bases, with 12 bases between them. This CDR3 is built from 14 residues. CDR3 loop: CASSLREFQETQYF. The CDR3, as DNA: TGTGCCAGCAGCCTCAGGGAGTTTCAAGAGACCCAGTACTTC.

The chain employs TRBV4-1 and TRBJ2-3; the D gene is possibly TRBD2 (5 bases). The CDR3 totals 14 residues. V was shortened by 1 base and J by 2 bases, with 7 bases between the two germline ends. CDR1 and CDR2 (germline): MGHRA, YSYEKL. The CDR3 DNA is TGCGCCAGCAGCCAAGCCCTAGCCACAGATACGCAGTATTTT. Protein: CASSQALATDTQYF.

The chain carries TRBV21-1 and TRBJ2-2; TRBD2, the D gene given by the table, was not confirmed from the DNA. TRBV21-1 is designated a pseudogene. The CDR3 runs 19 residues. CDR3 amino acids: CASSQPSGGAPPNTGELFF. In DNA form, the CDR3 reads TGTGCCAGCAGCCAACCTAGCGGGGGGGCCCCTCCGAACACCGGGGAGCTGTTTTTT.

Concerning this clone itself: Other nucleotide sequences in the sample specify the same CDR3. V is TRBV28 and J is TRBJ2-2; D unclear. Per the germline V gene, CDR1 is MDHEN and CDR2 is SYDVKM. CDR3 length equals 13 residues. Trimming left V 3 bases short and J 1 base short, with 3 bases between. DNA of the CDR3: TGTGCCAGCAGTTTTAGGAACACCGGGGAGCTGTTTTTT. It translates to CASSFRNTGELFF.

This rearrangement joins TRBV12-5 to TRBJ2-1, with D perhaps matching TRBD2 (6 bases). The length of the CDR3 is 14 residues. Germline CDR1 reads LGHNT; CDR2 reads FRNRAP. The V end lost 7 bases, the J end lost 5 bases, and 15 bases lay between the germline ends. This CDR3 reads CASATSLANNEQFF. CDR3 in DNA: TGTGCTAGTGCTACCTCTCTAGCGAACAATGAGCAGTTCTTC.

The rearrangement uses TRBV4-1 and TRBJ2-3, with TRBD2 matching over 16 bases. V lost 4 bases and J lost 2; bases outside the gene matches: 6. The germline gives CDR1 MGHRA, CDR2 YSYEKL. The CDR3 is made up of 18 amino acids. The CDR3 here is CASSPSGLAGGYTDTQYF. CDR3 nucleotides: TGCGCCAGCAGCCCCTCGGGACTAGCGGGGGGGTACACAGATACGCAGTATTTT.

V and J are TRBV7-2 and TRBJ2-7; 9 positions match TRBD2. In germline, CDR1 is SGHTA, CDR2 FQGNSA. V lost 5 bases and J lost 1; bases outside the gene matches: 6. This CDR3 is 15 amino acids long. Here the CDR3 reads CASSRHSGGSYEQYF. Here the CDR3 DNA reads TGTGCCAGCAGCCGACATAGCGGGGGATCCTACGAGCAGTACTTC.

The chain joins TRBV27 to TRBJ1-2; TRBD1 is a possible D gene (6 bases). The ends were cut back, 6 bases at V and 5 bases at J, with 13 bases in the middle. The germline CDR1 and CDR2 sequences are MNHEY and SMNVEV (reference sequence). The CDR3 extends over 13 amino acids. The CDR3 spells CASSGTGTYGYTF. As DNA, the CDR3 is TGTGCCAGCAGCGGCACAGGGACTTATGGCTACACCTTC.

This clone came up a few times. The J gene is TRBJ1-1, the V gene TRBV2, with D unclear. The V and J ends lost 8 bases and 3 bases respectively, with 13 bases between them. The CDR3 has 13 residues. Germline V gives CDR1 SNHLY, CDR2 FYNNEI. The CDR3 DNA sequence: TGTGCCAGCGAGATTCAAGGCGACACTGAAGCTTTCTTT. This encodes CASEIQGDTEAFF.

The chain is built from TRBV27 and TRBJ1-2; 10 bases are a match to TRBD1. Losses at the gene ends were 7 bases for V and 1 base for J; bases not matched to a gene: 3. The CDR3 has 14 amino acids. Germline V gives CDR1 MNHEY, CDR2 SMNVEV (reference sequence). The DNA for the CDR3 is TGTGCCAGCACCGGGACAGGGGTTAACTATGGCTACACCTTC. It specifies CASTGTGVNYGYTF.

The V call is TRBV15, the J call TRBJ2-1; D is perhaps TRBD2 (6 bases). The CDR3 sequence is 16 residues long. Germline values: CDR1 LNHNV, CDR2 YYDKDF (reference sequence). V gave up 6 bases and J gave up 3 bases, with 18 bases separating them. CDR3 DNA sequence: TGTGCCACCAGTCGACTAGGGGCTCAAGGCTACAATGAGCAGTTCTTC. Translation: CATSRLGAQGYNEQFF.